This TCR beta chain was sequenced in a study of cytomegalovirus exposure and HLA in healthy donors. General observations from the study: The authors enumerated over 150 TCR beta chains as linked to cytomegalovirus.

The repertoire was sequenced with immunoSEQ multiplex PCR; TCRdb's copy has only in-frame clones and lacks some. The profile shows fewer than 85,000 clones, 94% of them singletons. To note about this clone: Its antigen is not identified.

This TCR was sampled from a young woman in good health and CMV-seronegative. What was sequenced was PBMCs.

The CDR3 DNA sequence: TGTGCCACCAGCAGGAGTTGGGGGCGCCGGAACACAGATACGCAGTATTTT. Translation: CATSRSWGRRNTDTQYF. The chain has TRBV15 and TRBJ2-3, with a possible D match to TRBD1 (6 bases). This CDR3 region has 17 residues. Trimming shortened V by 3 bases and J by 2 bases, and 18 bases separated the two germline ends. Germline V gene lookup returns CDR1 LNHNV and CDR2 YYDKDF (reference sequence).